The next 13 T cell receptor beta chains were all read from a single sample in a study of T cell repertoires and HLA-DP antigens. These receptors lack a known antigen. Data came from immunoSEQ multiplex PCR; TCRdb stores just in-frame clones and leaves some out. The sample gives approximately 90,000 clones, more than 75% of which show up once; around 1.7% is in the top ten. The sample taken for sequencing was CD4+ T cells from PBMCs. These receptor sequences come from a man between 50 and 59 years old in good health and CMV-seronegative.

A remark on this clone: No DNA is shown, since the ends of the CDR3 on it are uncertain; the CDR3 is the one TCRdb lists. The V gene is TRBV6-5, the J gene TRBJ1-3. Germline V gene sequence: CDR1 MNHEY, CDR2 SVGAGI. The CDR3 extends over 14 residues, inclusive of both ends. CDR3 residues: CASSSSGDGNTIYF.

The chain carries TRBV6-6 and TRBJ1-6, with D maybe TRBD1 (5 bases). The CDR3 contains 14 residues. CDR1 is MNHNY and CDR2 is SVGAGI in the germline V gene (reference sequence). V lost 10 bases and J lost 2, with 12 bases in between. CDR3 DNA: TGTGCCACCGGGGGGAGCACCTATAATTCACCCCTCCACTTT. The encoded protein is CATGGSTYNSPLHF.

This rearrangement joins TRBV10-1 to TRBJ2-5, with 8 bases aligning to TRBD1. With V trimmed by 6 bases and J by 5 bases, 8 bases remained unmatched. This CDR3 has 14 residues. Germline V lookup: CDR1 WNHNN, CDR2 SYGVQD (reference sequence). The CDR3 is CASSPGQGGETQYF. DNA for the CDR3: TGCGCCAGCAGCCCCGGACAGGGTGGCGAGACCCAGTACTTC.

The CDR3 DNA is TGTGCCAGCAGCCCCGGGGGAGCGGGAGGGCGGGAGCAGTACTTC. Translated, it gives CASSPGGAGGREQYF. The chain combines TRBV7-2 with TRBJ2-7; 10 bases are shared with TRBD2. CDR1 is SGHTA and CDR2 is FQGNSA in the germline V gene. The CDR3 is made up of 15 amino acids. V lost 5 bases to trimming and J lost 7 bases; unmatched junction nucleotides: 11. Full variable domain (rest looked up from reference TRBV7-2 and TRBJ2-7): GAGVSQSPSNKVTEKGKDVELRCDPISGHTALYWYRQSLGQGLEFLIYFQGNSAPDKSGLPSDRFSAERTGGSVSTLTIQRTQQEDSAVYLCASSPGGAGGREQYFGPGTRLTVT.

The chain couples TRBV7-6 to TRBJ2-7; no firm D call. The CDR3 length is 15 residues. V was trimmed by 1 base and J by 4 bases, leaving 14 bases between them. Germline-derived CDR1 and CDR2 are SGHVS and FNYEAQ. The CDR3: CASSLETEATYEQYF. DNA of the CDR3: TGTGCCAGCAGCTTAGAGACCGAAGCTACGTACGAGCAGTACTTC.

In its sample, this clone was seen once. The chain uses TRBV30 and TRBJ2-1; maybe TRBD2 (6 bases). Trimming removed 5 bases from V and 7 bases from J, with 9 bases in between. The germline gives CDR1 GTSNPN, CDR2 SVGIG (reference sequence). The CDR3 consists of 11 residues. CDR3 DNA sequence: TGTGCCTGGTCACGGGGGAATGAGCAGTTCTTC. Its translation: CAWSRGNEQFF.

This chain connects TRBV7-9 to TRBJ1-4, with TRBD1 identical over 9 bases. The CDR3 runs 16 residues. V was pared by 1 base and J by 2 bases, with 2 bases of the junction left unmatched. CDR1 is SEHNR, CDR2 FQNEAQ, per germline (reference sequence). The CDR3, as DNA: TGTGCCAGCAGCTTAGTTGGACAGGGGACTAATGAAAAACTGTTTTTT. This sequence encodes CASSLVGQGTNEKLFF.

The rearrangement links TRBV30 to TRBJ2-3; D remains ambiguous. The CDR3 runs 13 residues. V was shortened by 3 bases and J by 1 base, with 8 bases between the two germline ends. Germline CDR1 and CDR2: GTSNPN and SVGIG (reference sequence). CDR3 sequence: CAWSLLRTDTQYF. The CDR3 DNA reads TGTGCCTGGAGCTTACTTCGCACAGATACGCAGTATTTT.

This clone was seen only once. This chain joins TRBV7-8 and TRBJ2-7; D gene ambiguous. CDR1 and CDR2 from the germline V gene are SGHVS and FQNEAQ. The CDR3 is 13 amino acids. The V end lost 1 base, the J end lost 5 bases, and 9 bases lay between the germline ends. CDR3 sequence reads: CASSLEVLDEQYF. CDR3 DNA sequence: TGTGCCAGCAGCTTAGAAGTTTTGGACGAGCAGTACTTC. The full variable domain, with the rest looked up from reference TRBV7-8 and TRBJ2-7, is GAGVSQSPRYKVAKRGQDVALRCDPISGHVSLFWYQQALGQGPEFLTYFQNEAQLDKSGLPSDRFFAERPEGSVSTLKIQRTQQEDSAVYLCASSLEVLDEQYFGPGTRLTVT.

The chain carries TRBV5-6 and TRBJ2-1; 9 bases are shared with TRBD1. Germline V lookup: CDR1 SGHDT, CDR2 YYEEEE. This CDR3 is built from 15 residues. V dropped 4 bases and J dropped 0; count of bases not matched to a gene: 2. This CDR3 reads CASSRGQGSYNEQFF. CDR3 sequence (DNA): TGTGCCAGCAGCCGGGGACAGGGCTCCTACAATGAGCAGTTCTTC.

V usage is TRBV19 and J usage is TRBJ1-2; TRBD1 aligns across 10 bases. Trimming cost V 2 bases and J 5 bases; bases outside gene matches: 8. Per germline, CDR1 LNHDA and CDR2 SQIVND (reference sequence). The CDR3 length is 16 residues. The CDR3 DNA follows: TGTGCCAGTAGTATAAAGACGGGACAGGGGCTTTATGGCTACACCTTC. The encoded protein is CASSIKTGQGLYGYTF.

The chain recombines TRBV7-2 with TRBJ1-2; possible D gene TRBD1, 5 bases. The CDR3 has 13 amino acids. V dropped 1 base and J dropped 8 bases, with 11 bases sitting between them. CDR1 SGHTA and CDR2 FQGNSA come from the germline V gene. This chain's CDR3 is CASSLVSGRGYTF. CDR3 DNA sequence: TGTGCCAGCAGCTTAGTTTCAGGGCGGGGCTACACCTTC.

V is TRBV30 and J is TRBJ2-1; TRBD1 matches 8 bases. Germline V gene sequence: CDR1 GTSNPN, CDR2 SVGIG (reference sequence). The CDR3 is made up of 15 amino acids. The V segment lost 2 bases and the J segment 0 bases; nucleotides outside the gene matches: 3. The CDR3 spells CAWSSQGGSYNEQFF. The CDR3 DNA reads TGTGCCTGGAGTTCACAGGGGGGCTCCTACAATGAGCAGTTCTTC.